This T cell receptor beta chain stems from a study of blood T cells in healthy people across ages. V lost 5 bases, J lost 7 bases, and 12 bases lay in between. The CDR3 contains 13 residues. The use of a sample-barcoded 5' primer and a J-beta primer mix characterized a second PCR of roughly 7 to 11 cycles. TCRdb passed the 5' RACE reads through MiXCR, listing each CDR3 protein once. The sample carries 1.5 million to 2 million distinct CDR3 sequences, 49% recorded once. The sequencing sample was made of blood. The rearrangement joins TRBV12-3 or TRBV12-4 to TRBJ2-1, with D hard to call. The TCR sequence derives from a woman in her thirties or forties in good health. The CDR3 DNA sequence: TGTGCCAGCAGTGCGAGGTCCCTGAATGAGCAGTTCTTC. Its protein is CASSARSLNEQFF.